Here is one TCR beta chain with its context. This clonotype was counted many times. No cognate antigen has been identified for it. There are no base qualities to consult, and no much larger clone falls within one base. Library preparation employed 5' RACE. Sequencer: Illumina HiSeq 2000. Template switching added a universal primer binding site, and the final cDNA carried a unique molecular identifier that allowed TCR cDNA molecules to be counted accurately. First-strand cDNA for TCR alpha and beta chains was synthesized from specific primers in the conserved constant-segment region. To control for contamination, every cDNA library carried two barcodes: a SMART-Mk sample barcode plus Illumina barcodes. TruSeq adapter sequences and Illumina sample barcodes were added in two successive PCR steps. Sequencing of the TCR alpha and beta cDNA libraries was done on the Illumina HiSeq platform using custom primers. The study's own analysis went as follows. Raw reads were processed with MiGEC to extract unique molecular identifiers, and MiXCR was used to determine CDR3 positions. For each individual, recombination models were inferred using an EM algorithm with the repgenHMM and IGoR tools. The tcR package in R was used for shared clonotype analysis, with sharing normalized by the product of cloneset sizes. To study raw recombination free of thymic and clonal selection effects, out-of-frame nonproductive sequences were analyzed. TCRdb handled the public reads itself, with Q25 trimming in fastp and clone calling in MiXCR, and kept productive beta chains. Identical CDR3 proteins give one entry, which carries the most common genes and DNA. These V and J calls are TCRdb output, not the study's own analysis. The sample contains a few hundred thousand distinct CDR3 sequences, 9.5% to 10% of them found a single time. Roughly 3% of the sample goes to the ten largest clones.

This sample was taken from a study of identical twins (dated by TCRdb to the mid-2010s). Describing the broader study: The study deep-sequenced TCR alpha and beta repertoires from monozygotic twins, unrelated adults of various ages and cord blood to test whether fetal clonotypes persist. Replicate twin experiments were performed at different times using different library preparation protocols to rule out contamination.

Overall study outcomes, separate from this receptor: Compared with coincidental sharing between unrelated individuals, an excess of low generation-probability sequences was observed among out-of-frame TCR alpha sequences shared between twins. Zero-insertion analyses could be partly confounded by invariant T cells such as MAIT and iNKT, although diverse VJ usage argued against such confounding for most clonotypes. Conclusions relied on cross-sectional statistical analysis, since the same donors could not be followed over many years. Out-of-frame TCR alpha sharing in monozygotic twins was systematically underestimated by recombination models, whereas sharing between unrelated individuals was in agreement with the recombination models. Excess twin sharing in beta out-of-frame sequences was weaker because fewer shared sequences lowered the signal-to-noise ratio. Fewer insertions were carried by abundant cord blood beta clonotypes, a similar but weaker trend appeared in young adult naive repertoires, and no such trend appeared in memory repertoires.

After removal of 6 bases from V and 2 bases from J, the junction retains 5 bases not matched to a gene. The CDR3, from cysteine to phenylalanine, totals 14 residues. The retained sequence is limited to the CDR3, 42 bases, with the frame set at the first base. Every donor was a healthy Caucasian. Three pairs of female monozygotic twins, all aged about 18 to 29 years, made up the twin cohort. The RNA used for TCR libraries was isolated from peripheral blood mononuclear cells. A further study also used this sample, focusing on yellow fever vaccine responses in identical twins. As that second study puts it: The T cell response to vaccination in identical twins was reported by the authors to appear partly convergent and partly personalized. In identical twins, the study followed T cell clones that responded to the vaccine with precision.

The sample taken for sequencing was PBMCs. This receptor was obtained from a woman under 30 in good health. The V and J segments used are TRBV12-3 or TRBV12-4 and TRBJ2-3, and TRBD1 matches 7 of the central bases. The DNA reads TGTGCCAGCAGCCTTGGACAGGTCACAGATACGCAGTATTTT. Its coded protein is CASSLGQVTDTQYF.